Listed below are T cell receptor beta chains from one sample, sequenced in a study of OX40 agonist ivuxolimab in advanced cancers. Clones were read by immunoSEQ multiplex PCR, and TCRdb kept only the in-frame ones, dropping some. The table lists some 60,000 clones, over 75% of them singletons. The sequenced sample was CD4+ or CD8+ T cells sorted from blood, obtained in a trial of the OX40 agonist ivuxolimab. These receptors were collected from an adult with an advanced solid tumor such as melanoma, head and neck, liver or kidney cancer. The CDR3 runs from the conserved cysteine through the conserved F or W. D genes are given only for firm matches. Expanded clones get a size class; other rows say once, few or many, or leave the size out.

>NA|TRBV6-1|TRBJ2-1|NA
TGTGCCAGCAGTTTACAGGGCCGGGGGTACAATGAGCAGTTCTTC
CASSLQGRGYNEQFF
>NA|TRBV27|TRBJ2-7|NA
TGTGCCAGCAGCCCAGGGTGGGCGAGCTCCTACGAGCAGTACTTC
CASSPGWASSYEQYF
>NA|TRBV7-3|TRBJ2-3|NA
TGTGCCAGCAGCTTAGGGTCACGGATCGATACGCAGTATTTT
CASSLGSRIDTQYF
>NA|TRBV19|TRBJ1-6|NA
TGTGCCAGTACCCTCAAGGGGGGTGGGCATCAGGAAAATTCACCCCTCCACTTT
CASTLKGGGHQENSPLHF
>TRBD1|TRBV5-1|TRBJ2-7|NA
TGCGCCAGCAGCTTGTATTATGGGACAGACTCCTACGAGCAGTACTTC
CASSLYYGTDSYEQYF
>NA|TRBV7-2|TRBJ2-5|NA
TGTGCCAGCAGCCGGCAACAGGAGACCCAGTACTTC
CASSRQQETQYF
>TRBD2|TRBV28|TRBJ2-3|NA
TGTGCCATTCCCGGGACTAGCGGGAGCGGTAGCACAGATACGCAGTATTTT
CAIPGTSGSGSTDTQYF
>TRBD2|TRBV5-1|TRBJ2-5|NA
TGCGCCAGCAGCAGCCGATTAGCGGGAGGGCCGGCTCGGGAGACCCAGTACTTC
CASSSRLAGGPARETQYF
>NA|TRBV6-6|TRBJ2-5|few
TGTGCCAGCAGTGCCCTTAAGCGGGACCAAGAGACCCAGTACTTC
CASSALKRDQETQYF
>TRBD1|TRBV5-6|TRBJ1-2|NA
TGTGCCAGCAGCAGGACAGGGGGAGTTGGCTATGGCTACACCTTC
CASSRTGGVGYGYTF
>NA|TRBV5-1|TRBJ2-7|NA
TGCGCCAGCAGTGATGGCTATACCTACGAGCAGTACTTC
CASSDGYTYEQYF
>NA|TRBV29-1|TRBJ2-3|NA
TGCAGCGTTGGGGGGCGAGTCACAGATACGCAGTATTTT
CSVGGRVTDTQYF
>NA|TRBV9|TRBJ2-2|NA
TGTGCCAGCACCAGGGGCAGGGCGAACACCGGGGAGCTGTTTTTT
CASTRGRANTGELFF
>NA|TRBV25-1|TRBJ1-6|NA
TGTGCCAGCAGTGAATACAGGGCCAGTTCACCCCTCCACTTT
CASSEYRASSPLHF
>NA|TRBV5-4|TRBJ1-6|once
TGTGCCAGCAGCTTCCAGGGTTATAATTCACCCCTCCACTTT
CASSFQGYNSPLHF
>NA|TRBV28|TRBJ1-5|NA
TGTGCCAGCAGTTCCGACAGTCTCAGCAATCAGCCCCAGCATTTT
CASSSDSLSNQPQHF
>NA|TRBV14|TRBJ2-4|NA
TGTGCCAGCAGCCCGGGAGGCGGGACAGGTACCAAAAACATTCAGTACTTC
CASSPGGGTGTKNIQYF
>NA|TRBV10-2|TRBJ2-7|NA
TGCGCCAGCAGTGGGGCTACCGTTTACGAGCAGTACTTC
CASSGATVYEQYF
>TRBD2|TRBV18|TRBJ2-5|NA
TGTGCCAGCTCACCACAGAGCCCTAGCGGGAGACGCGGCCAAGAGACCCAGTACTTC
CASSPQSPSGRRGQETQYF
>NA|TRBV5-1|TRBJ1-2|NA
TGCGCCAGCAGCGCGGACGGGAACCGTGGGGGCTACACCTTC
CASSADGNRGGYTF
>NA|TRBV7-2|TRBJ1-1|NA
TGTGCCAGCAGCCCAGGGCCAGGCACTGAAGCTTTCTTT
CASSPGPGTEAFF
>TRBD1|TRBV27|TRBJ1-2|NA
TGTGCCAGCAGTCTCCTCGGACAGGGTAACTATGGCTACACCTTC
CASSLLGQGNYGYTF
>NA|TRBV6-1|TRBJ2-7|once
TGTGCCAGCAGGGCCTGGGGGGTCGGCGAGCAGTACTTC
CASRAWGVGEQYF
>TRBD1|TRBV29-1|TRBJ1-5|NA
TGCAGCGTCTCCATCGGGGACAGCTTAAATCAGCCCCAGCATTTT
CSVSIGDSLNQPQHF
>TRBD1|TRBV15|TRBJ2-7|NA
TGTGCCACCAGGGAGACAGGGGGCTCAGGAGAGCAGTACTTC
CATRETGGSGEQYF
>TRBD2|TRBV9|TRBJ2-7|NA
TGTGCCAGCAGCGTACATGCGGGAGGCCCCTACGAGCAGTACTTC
CASSVHAGGPYEQYF
>NA|TRBV9|TRBJ1-1|NA
TGTGCCAGCAGCGTAGCTTATGGGCTACCTAACACTGAAGCTTTCTTT
CASSVAYGLPNTEAFF
>NA|TRBV30|TRBJ1-5|NA
TGTGCCTGGAAGGACAAGTCCCCCATGGGGGATCAGCCCCAGCATTTT
CAWKDKSPMGDQPQHF
>NA|TRBV5-4|TRBJ2-3|NA
TGTGCCAGCAGCTTGCCCGGTCGAACTGGCACAGATACGCAGTATTTT
CASSLPGRTGTDTQYF